A single sample gave rise to the 6 T cell receptor beta chains below, sequenced in a study of T cells in localized non-small cell lung cancer. Libraries were prepared by immunoSEQ multiplex PCR; TCRdb keeps only in-frame clonotypes and omits some of them. The sample yields about 59,000 clones, approximately 89% seen once. Source: peripheral blood, taken before any cancer treatment. Source of these receptors: a man aged 40-75 years with stage I lung adenocarcinoma.

This chain links TRBV2 with TRBJ2-5; 10 bases map to TRBD2. The CDR3 consists of 14 residues. Germline lookup yields CDR1 SNHLY and CDR2 FYNNEI. After removal of 8 bases from V and 5 bases from J, the junction contained 8 bases not matched to a gene. The CDR3 DNA sequence: TGTGCCAGCGGAGCGGGAGGGCCAGAGGAGACCCAGTACTTC. It codes for CASGAGGPEETQYF.

The V call is TRBV2, the J call TRBJ1-4; D not resolved. The CDR3 has 14 amino acids. Germline V CDR1 and CDR2: SNHLY, FYNNEI. Trimming stripped 2 bases from V and 5 bases from J, with 9 bases between. The CDR3 nucleotides are TGTGCCAGCAGTGAATTGGACCTAAATGAAAAACTGTTTTTT. Its translation: CASSELDLNEKLFF.

The rearrangement uses TRBV15 and TRBJ1-5; unclear D gene. The CDR3 contains 15 residues. Trimming removed 0 bases at V and 8 bases at J, with 14 bases between. Germline CDR1 is LNHNV and CDR2 is YYDKDF (reference sequence). The CDR3 here is CATSRDREGQKPQHF. The CDR3 DNA reads TGTGCCACCAGCAGAGATAGGGAGGGCCAGAAGCCCCAGCATTTT.

The rearrangement uses TRBV18 and TRBJ2-1, with D unresolved. CDR1 and CDR2 (germline): KGHSH, LQKENI. The CDR3 totals 11 residues. V was clipped by 4 bases and J by 5 bases, with 3 bases between them. CDR3 region: CASSRDNEQFF. The CDR3 DNA reads as TGTGCCAGCTCACGGGACAATGAGCAGTTCTTC.

The chain couples TRBV6-5 to TRBJ1-5; D is ambiguous. This CDR3 spans 13 amino acids. Germline CDR1 reads MNHEY; CDR2 reads SVGAGI. With 5 bases removed from V and 9 bases from J, the gap between germline ends came to 14 bases. This CDR3 reads CASSDTQRGPQHF. In nucleotides, the CDR3 is TGTGCCAGCAGTGACACGCAGCGGGGGCCCCAGCATTTT.

This clone showed up just once. CDR3 amino acids: CASSQYGSYEQYF. In DNA, the CDR3 is TGTGCCAGCAGCCAATACGGTTCCTACGAGCAGTACTTC. The V and J genes are TRBV14 and TRBJ2-7; D is uncertain. CDR1 and CDR2 (germline): SGHDN, FVKESK. The V gene lost 2 bases and the J gene lost 1 base, with 6 bases spanning the gap. There are 13 residues in the CDR3.